Listed below are T cell receptor beta chains from one sample, sequenced in a study of blood T cell repertoires in COVID-19. The table came from immunoSEQ multiplex PCR; TCRdb's copy has only in-frame clones and leaves some out. The table records around 200,000 clones, roughly 82% of them present only once. The sample taken for sequencing was PBMCs or T cells enriched from blood (not recorded which). These receptor sequences come from a man aged 40-50 years with acute COVID-19. CDR3s include the opening cysteine and the closing phenylalanine or tryptophan. A D gene is named only where the DNA matches it firmly. A row's size may be missing; if present it is once, few, many or a size class.

v_gene	abundance	d_gene	j_gene	CDR3aa	CDR3nt
TRBV10-3	.	.	TRBJ2-3	CAISEGGTDTQYF	TGTGCCATCAGTGAGGGGGGGACAGATACGCAGTATTTT
TRBV2	once	.	TRBJ1-5	CASSEVQAYQPQHF	TGTGCCAGCAGTGAAGTTCAGGCCTATCAGCCCCAGCATTTT
TRBV11-3	.	TRBD1	TRBJ2-3	CASSSLKFRTGDWGTQYF	TGTGCCAGCAGCTCTCTAAAGTTTCGGACAGGGGACTGGGGTACGCAGTATTTT
TRBV29-1	.	TRBD2	TRBJ2-1	CSVVPRDYLSYNEQFF	TGCAGCGTTGTACCCCGGGACTACCTTAGTTACAATGAGCAGTTCTTC
TRBV2	.	TRBD2	TRBJ2-1	CASRILAGGSYNEQFF	TGTGCCAGCAGAATACTAGCGGGAGGTTCCTACAATGAGCAGTTCTTC
TRBV9	.	.	TRBJ1-2	CASSEGQIYGYTF	TGTGCCAGCAGTGAAGGACAGATCTATGGCTACACCTTC
TRBV5-1	.	TRBD1	TRBJ1-6	CASSLARIGQGDSYNSPLHF	TGCGCCAGCAGCTTGGCTAGGATCGGACAGGGGGATAGCTATAATTCACCCCTCCACTTT
TRBV15	.	TRBD1	TRBJ1-1	CATSRGRGQNTEAFF	TGTGCCACCAGCAGGGGAAGGGGGCAGAACACTGAAGCTTTCTTT
TRBV11-2	.	.	TRBJ1-6	CASSMQGLGSYNSPLHF	TGTGCCAGCAGCATGCAGGGCTTAGGCTCCTATAATTCACCCCTCCACTTT
TRBV28	.	TRBD1	TRBJ2-7	CASTLSQGAGEQYF	TGTGCCAGCACCCTATCACAGGGGGCAGGCGAGCAGTACTTC
TRBV5-4	.	.	TRBJ2-2	CASSLVSGANRKELFF	TGTGCCAGCAGCTTGGTTAGCGGAGCTAACCGGAAGGAGCTGTTTTTT
TRBV27	.	TRBD2	TRBJ2-7	CASSQSGNVYEQYF	TGTGCCAGCAGCCAGAGCGGGAATGTGTACGAGCAGTACTTC
TRBV3-1/TRBV3-2	once	.	TRBJ1-5	CASSQGTAGSQHF	TGTGCCAGCAGCCAAGGGACAGCCGGATCCCAGCATTTT
TRBV19	.	.	TRBJ1-2	CASSDRDSNGYTF	TGTGCCAGTAGTGACCGGGACTCCAATGGCTACACCTTC
TRBV20-1	.	.	TRBJ2-5	CSAPLSETQYF	TGCAGTGCTCCCCTCTCAGAGACCCAGTACTTC
TRBV19	many	.	TRBJ1-2	CASSIDRGTIGGYTF	TGTGCCAGTAGTATAGATCGGGGGACGATTGGTGGCTACACCTTC
TRBV19	.	.	TRBJ1-5	CASSIPGNQPQHF	TGTGCCAGTAGTATCCCAGGGAATCAGCCCCAGCATTTT
TRBV6-2/TRBV6-3	.	TRBD2	TRBJ2-3	CASSHTLAGDTDTQYF	TGTGCCAGCAGTCACACACTAGCGGGAGACACAGATACGCAGTATTTT
TRBV27	.	TRBD2	TRBJ2-7	CASSSRRTSGRTEQYF	TGTGCCAGCAGTTCCCGACGGACTAGCGGGAGAACCGAGCAGTACTTC
TRBV19	.	TRBD1	TRBJ1-2	CASIPGQGKTNYGYTF	TGTGCCAGTATTCCGGGACAGGGGAAAACTAACTATGGCTACACCTTC
TRBV5-1	.	TRBD1	TRBJ1-1	CASRAGGQNTEAFF	TGCGCCAGCAGGGCAGGGGGCCAGAACACTGAAGCTTTCTTT
TRBV19	once	.	TRBJ1-3	CASSSGAAGNTIYF	TGTGCCAGTAGTTCGGGAGCCGCTGGAAACACCATATATTTT
TRBV27	.	TRBD1	TRBJ1-5	CASSPHTGGSNQPQHF	TGTGCCAGCAGTCCCCACACAGGGGGTAGCAATCAGCCCCAGCATTTT
TRBV4-1	.	.	TRBJ2-2	CASSSPRAPGELFF	TGCGCCAGCAGCAGCCCCAGGGCCCCCGGGGAGCTGTTTTTT
TRBV28	.	.	TRBJ2-3	CASSLRGAGADTQYF	TGTGCCAGCAGTTTGAGGGGGGCGGGGGCAGATACGCAGTATTTT
TRBV2	.	.	TRBJ2-1	CAGGWDNEQFF	TGTGCCGGGGGGTGGGACAATGAGCAGTTCTTC
TRBV2	once	TRBD1	TRBJ2-1	CASTRDSSYNEQFF	TGTGCCAGCACTAGGGACAGCTCCTACAATGAGCAGTTCTTC
TRBV18	.	.	TRBJ1-4	CASSPIPAGSNEKLFF	TGTGCCAGCTCACCTATTCCCGCGGGGTCTAATGAAAAACTGTTTTTT
TRBV27	.	.	TRBJ2-1	CASSPSGDLYNEQFF	TGTGCCAGCAGTCCGTCGGGGGACTTATACAATGAGCAGTTCTTC
TRBV13	.	.	TRBJ1-1	CASSKRVMNTEAFF	TGTGCCAGCAGTAAAAGAGTAATGAACACTGAAGCTTTCTTT
TRBV5-1	.	.	TRBJ2-1	CASSLRDFLYNEQFF	TGCGCCAGCAGCTTGCGGGACTTCCTTTACAATGAGCAGTTCTTC
TRBV9	.	TRBD1	TRBJ2-3	CASSVGSTGTATDTQYF	TGTGCCAGCAGCGTAGGGTCAACTGGGACAGCCACAGATACGCAGTATTTT
TRBV10-3	.	.	TRBJ2-5	CAISDATAPGTQYF	TGTGCCATCAGTGATGCGACGGCACCGGGGACCCAGTACTTC
TRBV30	.	.	TRBJ2-2	CAWSVRAGGNTGELFF	TGTGCCTGGAGTGTACGCGCCGGGGGGAACACCGGGGAGCTGTTTTTT